A single TCR beta chain is shown here with its context. The data originate from a study of T cell changes during pregnancy in multiple sclerosis. Only in-frame clones appear in the TCRdb table, and some are missing; sequencing was by immunoSEQ multiplex PCR. The data show some 67,000 clones, 91% seen once. J gave up 7 bases and V 1 base, and 2 bases lay outside the gene matches. CDR1 and CDR2 (germline): SGHRS, YFSETQ. This CDR3 comprises 14 residues. This sample comprised peripheral blood, obtained in the first trimester of pregnancy. This receptor was identified in a female donor with multiple sclerosis, enrolled in a pregnancy study. The V call is TRBV5-1, the J call TRBJ1-4; 9 bases fit TRBD1. This CDR3 is CASSLNRGLEKLFF. The CDR3 nucleotides are TGCGCCAGCAGCTTGAACAGGGGGCTTGAAAAACTGTTTTTT.